This TCR beta chain was identified during a study of blood T cell repertoires in COVID-19. Study details: Samples representing acute and convalescent COVID-19 were sourced from the United States, Italy and Spain.

The data were produced by immunoSEQ multiplex PCR, yet TCRdb's version contains in-frame clones alone and is incomplete. The sample carries 200,000 to 250,000 clones, roughly nine tenths recorded once. The germline gives CDR1 SEHNR, CDR2 FQNEAQ (reference sequence). The CDR3 covers 15 residues. Losses at the gene ends were 5 bases for V and 6 bases for J; bases not matched to a gene: 9. The sequence was obtained from a man in his sixties who had recovered from COVID-19. The chain couples TRBV7-9 to TRBJ2-1; TRBD2 agrees at 8 bases. What was sequenced was peripheral blood. The CDR3 loop reads CASSRMGLESNEQFF. The CDR3 nucleotides read TGTGCCAGCAGCCGAATGGGACTAGAGAGCAATGAGCAGTTCTTC.